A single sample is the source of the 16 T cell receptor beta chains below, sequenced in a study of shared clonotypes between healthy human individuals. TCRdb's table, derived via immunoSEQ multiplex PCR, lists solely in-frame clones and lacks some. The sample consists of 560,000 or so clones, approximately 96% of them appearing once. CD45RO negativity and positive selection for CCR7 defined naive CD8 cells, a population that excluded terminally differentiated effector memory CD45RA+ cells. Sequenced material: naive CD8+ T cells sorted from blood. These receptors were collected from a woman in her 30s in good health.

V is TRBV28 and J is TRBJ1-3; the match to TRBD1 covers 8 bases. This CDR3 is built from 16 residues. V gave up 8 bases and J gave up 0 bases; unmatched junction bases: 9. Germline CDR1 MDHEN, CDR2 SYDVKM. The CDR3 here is CASGSTGESSGNTIYF. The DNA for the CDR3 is TGTGCCAGCGGGTCGACAGGGGAAAGCTCTGGAAACACCATATATTTT.

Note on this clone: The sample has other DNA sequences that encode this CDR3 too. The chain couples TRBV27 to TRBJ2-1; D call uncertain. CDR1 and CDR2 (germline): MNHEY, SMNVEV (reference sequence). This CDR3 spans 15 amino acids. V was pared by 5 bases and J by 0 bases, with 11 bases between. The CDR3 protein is CASSEYLSSYNEQFF. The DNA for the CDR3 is TGTGCCAGCAGTGAGTACCTTTCCTCCTACAATGAGCAGTTCTTC.

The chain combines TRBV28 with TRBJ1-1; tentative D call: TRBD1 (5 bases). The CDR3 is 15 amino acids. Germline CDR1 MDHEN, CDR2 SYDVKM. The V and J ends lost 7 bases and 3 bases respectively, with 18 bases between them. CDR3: CASNLGLQGDTEAFF. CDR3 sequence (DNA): TGTGCCAGCAATCTCGGACTTCAAGGGGACACTGAAGCTTTCTTT. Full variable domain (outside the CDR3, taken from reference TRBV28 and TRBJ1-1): DVKVTQSSRYLVKRTGEKVFLECVQDMDHENMFWYRQDPGLGLRLIYFSYDVKMKEKGDIPEGYSVSREKKERFSLILESASTNQTSMYLCASNLGLQGDTEAFFGQGTRLTVV.

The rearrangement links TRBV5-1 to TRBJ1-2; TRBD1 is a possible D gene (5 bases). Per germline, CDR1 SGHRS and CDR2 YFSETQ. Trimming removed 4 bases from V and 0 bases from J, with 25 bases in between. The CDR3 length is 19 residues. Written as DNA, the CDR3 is TGCGCCAGCAGCCTAGGACCCCGGACATCTTACAGATCTAACTATGGCTACACCTTC. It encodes CASSLGPRTSYRSNYGYTF.

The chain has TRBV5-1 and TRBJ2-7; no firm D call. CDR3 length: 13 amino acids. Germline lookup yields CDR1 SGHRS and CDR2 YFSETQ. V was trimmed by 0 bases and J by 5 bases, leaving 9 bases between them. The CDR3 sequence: CASSLGDFHEQYF. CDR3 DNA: TGCGCCAGCAGCTTGGGGGATTTCCACGAGCAGTACTTC.

CDR3: CASSQKKGDLTNTEAFF. The CDR3 DNA follows: TGCGCCAGCAGCCAAAAAAAGGGGGACTTGACGAACACTGAAGCTTTCTTT. The genes are TRBV4-1 and TRBJ1-1, with D possibly being TRBD1 (6 bases). Trimming stripped 2 bases from V and 1 base from J, with 17 bases between. The CDR3 totals 17 residues. The germline gives CDR1 MGHRA, CDR2 YSYEKL.

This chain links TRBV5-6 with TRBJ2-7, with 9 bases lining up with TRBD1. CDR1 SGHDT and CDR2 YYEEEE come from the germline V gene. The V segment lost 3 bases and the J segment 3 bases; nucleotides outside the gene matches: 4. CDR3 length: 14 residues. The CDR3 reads CASSYGDRDYEQYF. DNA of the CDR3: TGTGCCAGCAGCTACGGGGACAGGGACTACGAGCAGTACTTC.

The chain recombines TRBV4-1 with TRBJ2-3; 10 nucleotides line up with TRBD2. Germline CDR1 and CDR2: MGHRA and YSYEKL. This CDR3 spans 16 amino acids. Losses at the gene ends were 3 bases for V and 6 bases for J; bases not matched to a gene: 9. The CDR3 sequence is CASSHPASGSSDTQYF. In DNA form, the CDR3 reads TGCGCCAGCAGCCATCCGGCTAGCGGGAGTTCTGATACGCAGTATTTT.

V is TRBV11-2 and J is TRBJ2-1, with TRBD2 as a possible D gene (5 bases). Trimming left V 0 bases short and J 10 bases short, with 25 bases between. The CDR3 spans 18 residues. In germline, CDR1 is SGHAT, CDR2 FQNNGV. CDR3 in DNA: TGTGCCAGCAGCTTAGATTCGACGGTGCTGAATGAGGGTCGGGAGCAGTTCTTC. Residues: CASSLDSTVLNEGREQFF. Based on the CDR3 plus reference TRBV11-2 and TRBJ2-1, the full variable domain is EAGVAQSPRYKIIEKRQSVAFWCNPISGHATLYWYQQILGQGPKLLIQFQNNGVVDDSQLPKDRFSAERLKGVDSTLKIQPAKLEDSAVYLCASSLDSTVLNEGREQFFGPGTRLTVL.

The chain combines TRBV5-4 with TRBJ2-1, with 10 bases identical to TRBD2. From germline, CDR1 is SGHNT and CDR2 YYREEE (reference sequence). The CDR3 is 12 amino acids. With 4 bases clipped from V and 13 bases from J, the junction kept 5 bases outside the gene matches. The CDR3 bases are TGTGCCAGCAGCCTTAGCGGGAGGAGACAGTTCTTC. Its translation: CASSLSGRRQFF.

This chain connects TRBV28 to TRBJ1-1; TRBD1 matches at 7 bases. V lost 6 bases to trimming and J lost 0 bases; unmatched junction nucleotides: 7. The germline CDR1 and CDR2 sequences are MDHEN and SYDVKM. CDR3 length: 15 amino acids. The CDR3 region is CASRRTGVMNTEAFF. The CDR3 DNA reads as TGTGCCAGCAGGCGTACAGGGGTCATGAACACTGAAGCTTTCTTT.

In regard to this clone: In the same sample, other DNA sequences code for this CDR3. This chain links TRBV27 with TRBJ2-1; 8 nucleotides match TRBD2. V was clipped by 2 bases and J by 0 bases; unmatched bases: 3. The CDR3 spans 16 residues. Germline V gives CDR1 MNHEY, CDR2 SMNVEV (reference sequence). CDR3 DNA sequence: TGTGCCAGCAGTTTAAGTGGGACTAGCTCCTACAATGAGCAGTTCTTC. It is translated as CASSLSGTSSYNEQFF.

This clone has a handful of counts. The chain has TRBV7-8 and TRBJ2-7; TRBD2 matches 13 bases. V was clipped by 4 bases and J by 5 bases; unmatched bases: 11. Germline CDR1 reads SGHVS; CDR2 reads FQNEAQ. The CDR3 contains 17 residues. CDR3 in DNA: TGTGCCAGCAGCTCAACCCCGGGACTAGCGGGATCCCACGAGCAGTACTTC. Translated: CASSSTPGLAGSHEQYF. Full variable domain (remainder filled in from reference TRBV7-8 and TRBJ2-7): GAGVSQSPRYKVAKRGQDVALRCDPISGHVSLFWYQQALGQGPEFLTYFQNEAQLDKSGLPSDRFFAERPEGSVSTLKIQRTQQEDSAVYLCASSSTPGLAGSHEQYFGPGTRLTVT.

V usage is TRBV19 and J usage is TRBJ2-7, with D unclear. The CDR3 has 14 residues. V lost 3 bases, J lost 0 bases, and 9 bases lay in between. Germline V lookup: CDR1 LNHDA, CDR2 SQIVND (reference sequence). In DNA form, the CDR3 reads TGTGCCAGTAGTATTGCGAGCTACTCCTACGAGCAGTACTTC. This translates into CASSIASYSYEQYF.

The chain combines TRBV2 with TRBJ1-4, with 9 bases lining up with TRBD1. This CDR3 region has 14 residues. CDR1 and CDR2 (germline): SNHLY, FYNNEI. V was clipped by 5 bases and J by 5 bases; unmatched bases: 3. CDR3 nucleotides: TGTGCCAGCAGTCCCGGGACAGGGAATGAAAAACTGTTTTTT. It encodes CASSPGTGNEKLFF.

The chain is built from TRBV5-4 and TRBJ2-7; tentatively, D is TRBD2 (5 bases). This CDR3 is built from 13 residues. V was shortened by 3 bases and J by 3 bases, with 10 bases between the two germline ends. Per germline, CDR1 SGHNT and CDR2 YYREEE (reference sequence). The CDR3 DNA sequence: TGTGCCAGCAGCTCCACAGCGGACTACGAGCAGTACTTC. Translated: CASSSTADYEQYF. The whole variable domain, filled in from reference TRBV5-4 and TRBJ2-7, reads ETGVTQSPTHLIKTRGQQVTLRCSSQSGHNTVSWYQQALGQGPQFIFQYYREEENGRGNFPPRFSGLQFPNYSSELNVNALELDDSALYLCASSSTADYEQYFGPGTRLTVT.